This TCR beta chain is from a study of regulatory T cells in long-lasting Graves disease (dated by TCRdb to the early 2020s). With respect to the entire study: Newly diagnosed Graves' disease patients had taken antithyroid drugs for less than 3 months. Persistent Graves' disease patients were compared with newly diagnosed Graves' disease patients by peripheral blood TCR sequencing and RNA sequencing. The study was registered as a clinical trial and conducted in China. A total of roughly 35 samples underwent TCR sequencing: roughly 13 from persistent and some 20 from newly diagnosed Graves' disease patients.

Points the paper makes about the study in general: Only peripheral blood was studied, because thyroid tissue, the primary lesion, was inaccessible. Persistent disease showed preferential use of TRBV28, TRBJ1-2 and TRBJ2-5, whereas newly diagnosed disease favored TRBV20-1 and TRBJ2-1. As a limitation, the authors acknowledged that the small sample size may reduce accuracy. Lower TCR Shannon entropy and fewer highly expanded clones were observed in persistent Graves' disease patients than in newly diagnosed patients, which suggested clonal expansion. Persistent patients shared more public clonotypes among themselves (approximately 2,500) than newly diagnosed patients did (about 900). Sequencing and analysis were restricted to the TCR beta chain.

Explained via the paper, the time point label denotes: newly diagnosed GD, antithyroid drugs for less than 3 months. For both TCR sequencing and RNA sequencing, RNA was extracted from PBMCs using TRIzol. The diagnosis of Graves' disease followed American Thyroid Association guidelines. Recruitment of patients was carried out at an endocrinology department in Xi'an, China. Each patient gave 7.5 to 10 milliliters of peripheral blood, collected in an EDTA anticoagulant tube. Ficoll Paque Plus density gradient separation was used to isolate PBMCs, and no further T cell sorting was performed. RNA quality was checked with an Agilent 2100 Bioanalyzer and agarose gel, and concentration with a NanoDrop 2000. Library preparation was by multiplex PCR. Sequencing instrument: Illumina HiSeq 4000. iRepertoire HTBI primers and Arm-PCR amplification of CDR3 regions were used to construct TCR beta libraries. Before sequencing, the PCR products went through gel purification. Per the source publication's procedure: Gene usage analysis of CDR3 amino acid clonotypes relied on the roughly 60 TRBV and 13 to 15 TRBJ segments identified across samples. COPE and FqMerger were used to merge the filtered high-quality paired reads into contigs. BLAST was used to align contigs to the IMGT TRBV, TRBD and TRBJ reference genes, and CDR3 was defined following IMGT. Clonotypes above 0.1% frequency were classified as highly expanded clones. Shannon entropy was used to measure repertoire diversity, and the Gini coefficient was used to measure V-J evenness. A clonotype found in more than one individual was treated as public. The public reads were run again by TCRdb, first through fastp at Q25 and then through MiXCR, and only productive beta chains were kept. Rows matching on CDR3 protein sequence are summarized as one entry with the most common DNA and genes. V and J calls and clone size were set by TCRdb, not the authors. The sample records about 470,000 distinct CDR3 sequences, 15% of which are singletons. The ten biggest clones cover approximately 15% of the sample.

The CDR3 runs 14 residues from the cysteine to the phenylalanine. The sequence is cut down to CDR3 DNA, 42 bases in frame from base 1. Ends trimmed: V by 3 bases, J by 4 bases; bases unmatched to a gene: 3. This clonotype has at least ten counts. The target of this receptor is not known. Nothing much larger sits one base from this clone, and base qualities are not available. Another study also made use of these data, one on T cells in Graves' hyperthyroidism and ophthalmopathy. The second study reports: Stable Graves' hyperthyroidism was defined as the absence of progression to ophthalmopathy over 18 months of follow-up. Hyperthyroidism patients were newly diagnosed, had a disease duration of under 2 months, and were aged 18 to 65 years. Patients with uncontrolled infections, other autoimmune diseases, pregnancy or lactation were excluded. Clinical symptoms, serum thyroxine and TRAb, thyroid ultrasound, and orbital computed tomography formed the basis for the diagnoses. For the first round of RT-PCR on the TCR CDR3, the HTBI primer set was used together with the Qiagen OneStep RT-PCR kit. Most expanded thyroid clonotypes (frequency above 0.001) were also found in blood, which suggests that blood repertoires may mirror thyroid immune responses. In cross-validation, a model built on a 13 V-J signature told ophthalmopathy apart from stable hyperthyroidism with 87.88% sensitivity and about 81% specificity, and in testing the same model reached 80%/75%. During validation, the model predicted progression to ophthalmopathy a median of approximately six months ahead of onset, with around 71% sensitivity and 72.22% specificity. A discovery cohort of about 100 patients, 43 with Graves' ophthalmopathy and approximately 55 with stable Graves' hyperthyroidism, was used to find distinguishing TCR V-J signatures. Whether ophthalmopathy could be predicted prospectively was tested in an independent validation cohort made up of roughly 19 hyperthyroidism patients plus 17 patients who later progressed to ophthalmopathy. The 100 or so discovery patients were divided at random into training and test sets in a 7:3 ratio. In more than 5 Graves' hyperthyroidism patients, the study also compared T-cell repertoires from thyroid tissue with T-cell repertoires from blood. Following sampling, methimazole starting at 30 mg daily was given to hyperthyroidism patients, and high-dose intravenous methylprednisolone was given to ophthalmopathy patients. A second multiplex PCR round built the libraries, followed by size selection and purification. Paired-end sequencing of the libraries was performed with 100 bp reads on an Illumina HiSeq2000. Raw data were processed with SOAPnuke, discarding reads with adapters, uncalled bases, mean Phred below 15, or no exact constant-primer or identifier match. High-quality paired reads were merged with COPE v1.2.5, and unique nucleotide sequences were defined as clonotypes. MiTCR v1.1 was used to align clonotypes to the IMGT TRBV, TRBD and TRBJ reference segments. The analysis was restricted to V-J combinations with a frequency above 0.0001, which together covered roughly 99% of the repertoires. The TCS score was defined as the ratio of F50 (clonal expansion) to E x V (chaos), calculated using BLOSUM62-based TCRdist between CDR3 peptides within each V-J. Welch's t-statistics and random forest reduced just over 500 V-J features to 10 to 15, which were used in a naive Bayes classifier (R e1071). No statistical method was used to fix the sample size in advance, and group allocation was not hidden from the investigators. The paper reports TCR Vbeta CDR3 sequencing of roughly 140 peripheral blood samples: 43 ophthalmopathy, fewer than 80 hyperthyroidism and 17 progressor patients.

The chain is encoded by TRBV12-3 or TRBV12-4 joined to TRBJ1-1; 9 nucleotides in the junction match TRBD1. The input for sequencing was peripheral blood mononuclear cells (PBMCs), taken at new diagnosis, from a patient treated with antithyroid drugs. This sequence was found in a woman between 25 and 40 years old with Graves disease. Donor details come from another sample of the same person, matched by shared clones. The CDR3 corresponds to CASSFTGGITEAFF. At the DNA level, the sequence is TGTGCCAGCAGTTTTACAGGGGGCATCACTGAAGCTTTCTTT.